This TCR beta chain derives from a study of blood T cell repertoires in COVID-19. TCRdb keeps only in-frame clones here, not all; method: immunoSEQ multiplex PCR. The sample records some 190,000 clones, approximately 92% being singletons. This CDR3 is 16 amino acids long. V gave up 2 bases and J gave up 4 bases; unmatched junction bases: 12. CDR1 is GTSNPN, CDR2 SVGIG, per germline (reference sequence). The sequence came from a woman aged 40 to 50 with acute COVID-19. Specimen: PBMCs or T cells enriched from blood (not recorded which). The chain carries TRBV30 and TRBJ2-7; 9 nucleotides align to TRBD1. CDR3 nucleotide sequence: TGTGCCTGGAGTCCTAGGCGGCGGGACAGGGATTACGAGCAGTACTTC. Amino acid sequence: CAWSPRRRDRDYEQYF.